This TCR beta chain emerged from a study of blood T cells in healthy people across ages. It was with a sample-barcoded 5' primer and a J-beta primer mix that a second PCR of about 7 to 12 cycles was run. A template-switch adaptor with 12 random nucleotides tagged each cDNA molecule. TCRdb recomputed calls from the 5' RACE reads with MiXCR, one row per CDR3 protein. The sample has approximately 800,000 distinct CDR3 sequences, roughly 64% seen once. Ranging in age from roughly 6 to 100, the donors were healthy Caucasian individuals from Russia. CDR1 MNHEY and CDR2 SMNVEV come from the germline V gene (reference sequence). V was cut by 2 bases and J by 0 bases, with 14 bases left in between. This CDR3 has 17 amino acids.

Sequenced: blood. The receptor comes from a man aged 30 to 39 in good health. The chain combines TRBV27 with TRBJ2-1; D is ambiguous. The CDR3 spells CASSLITPRISYNEQFF. DNA of the CDR3: TGTGCCAGCAGTTTAATAACCCCGCGCATCTCCTACAATGAGCAGTTCTTC.